These 25 T cell receptor beta chains were all obtained from the same sample, sequenced in a study of cytomegalovirus exposure and HLA in healthy donors. The PCR employed 60 Vbeta primers together with 13 Jbeta primers. Assay used: immunoSEQ multiplex PCR; TCRdb lists only in-frame clones, some missing. The table records 90,000 to 130,000 clones, about four fifths of them present only once. Material: PBMCs. The receptors derive from a woman under 30 in good health and CMV-seropositive.

The chain recombines TRBV9 with TRBJ2-7, with 7 bases aligning to TRBD1. The junction had 5 bases not matched to a gene; V was cut back by 3 bases and J by 5 bases. Germline values: CDR1 SGDLS, CDR2 YYNGEE. This CDR3 contains 13 residues. In nucleotides, the CDR3 is TGTGCCAGCAGCGCACAGGGGCGGGACGAGCAGTACTTC. This codes for CASSAQGRDEQYF. The complete variable domain, with remaining parts taken from reference TRBV9 and TRBJ2-7, reads DSGVTQTPKHLITATGQRVTLRCSPRSGDLSVYWYQQSLDQGLQFLIQYYNGEERAKGNILERFSAQQFPDLHSELNLSSLELGDSALYFCASSAQGRDEQYFGPGTRLTVT.

This chain uses TRBV28 with TRBJ2-7, with 7 positions matching TRBD2. After removal of 3 bases from V and 5 bases from J, the junction contained 4 bases not matched to a gene. The CDR3 contains 13 residues. Germline V gene lookup returns CDR1 MDHEN and CDR2 SYDVKM. This chain's CDR3 is CASSLAGRDEQYF. CDR3 in DNA: TGTGCCAGCAGTTTGGCGGGGAGGGACGAGCAGTACTTC.

The chain couples TRBV5-1 to TRBJ2-1; 9 bases map to TRBD2. The trim removed 4 bases at V and 2 bases at J, leaving 7 bases unmatched. The CDR3 sequence is 16 residues long. Looked up from germline, CDR1 is SGHRS and CDR2 is YFSETQ. For the CDR3, the DNA is TGCGCCAGCAGCGTATTAGCGGGAGAGGCCTACAATGAGCAGTTCTTC. The encoded protein is CASSVLAGEAYNEQFF.

Comment on this clone: One end of the junction fails to match germline, which may point to a read error. The sample carries other DNA sequences with the same CDR3. V usage is TRBV5-1 and J usage is TRBJ1-1, with TRBD1 identical over 9 bases. CDR3 length: 16 residues. The germline gives CDR1 SGHRS, CDR2 YFSETQ. CDR3 loop: CASSSPGQGPNTEAFF. In DNA form, the CDR3 reads TGCGCCAGTAGCTCTCCGGGACAGGGACCGAACACTGAAGCTTTCTTT.

The rearrangement joins TRBV28 to TRBJ1-1; no clear D gene. The CDR3 sequence is 13 residues long. Germline lookup yields CDR1 MDHEN and CDR2 SYDVKM. Trimming left V 7 bases short and J 0 bases short, with 9 bases between. The CDR3 DNA follows: TGTGCCAGCAAGCGGATCATGAACACTGAAGCTTTCTTT. This translates into CASKRIMNTEAFF.

The gene calls are TRBV27 and TRBJ2-7; 7 bases match TRBD1. V shed 5 bases and J 3 bases; nucleotides not matched to a gene: 10. Germline assignment: CDR1 MNHEY and CDR2 SMNVEV (reference sequence). The CDR3 length is 15 residues. The CDR3 DNA is TGTGCCAGCAGTATGGTGACAGGGTCCAGCTACGAGCAGTACTTC. It translates to CASSMVTGSSYEQYF.

The V and J genes are TRBV18 and TRBJ1-3; D may be TRBD1 (6 bases). V gave up 2 bases and J gave up 0 bases, with 11 bases separating them. This CDR3 has 16 residues. The germline V gene has CDR1 KGHSH and CDR2 LQKENI. The CDR3 DNA is TGTGCCAGCTCACCAAGCGGCAGGGGCTCTGGAAACACCATATATTTT. This encodes CASSPSGRGSGNTIYF.

The rearrangement links TRBV29-1 to TRBJ2-2; D is possibly TRBD2 (6 bases). Germline V lookup: CDR1 SQVTM, CDR2 ANQGSEA. The V end lost 5 bases, the J end lost 1 base, and 11 bases lay between the germline ends. The CDR3 is made up of 14 amino acids. In nucleotides, the CDR3 is TGCAGCGTTCATTGGCGGGAGAACACCGGGGAGCTGTTTTTT. Protein product: CSVHWRENTGELFF.

The chain is built from TRBV27 and TRBJ1-1; TRBD1 aligns across 9 bases. Germline loops: CDR1 MNHEY, CDR2 SMNVEV (reference sequence). After removal of 4 bases from V and 6 bases from J, the junction contained 24 bases not matched to a gene. The CDR3 length is 20 residues. In DNA form, the CDR3 reads TGTGCCAGCAGTTCGTACACCCGGCCCCCCGACAGGGGGATAGTACCTGAAGCTTTCTTT. Residues: CASSSYTRPPDRGIVPEAFF.

This clone was counted a single time. The chain joins TRBV30 to TRBJ1-5; no definite D call. The CDR3 covers 14 residues. Trimming removed 0 bases from V and 3 bases from J, with 9 bases in between. CDR1 is GTSNPN, CDR2 SVGIG, per germline (reference sequence). CDR3 in amino acids: CAWSVLDPNQPQHF. CDR3 nucleotide sequence: TGTGCCTGGAGTGTACTAGATCCCAATCAGCCCCAGCATTTT.

The J gene is TRBJ2-7, the V gene TRBV11-3; D not resolved. V gave up 2 bases and J gave up 0 bases, with 8 bases separating them. CDR3 length equals 14 residues. CDR1 and CDR2 from the germline V gene are SGHNT and YENEEA. The CDR3 reads CASSLLRTSYEQYF. The CDR3 nucleotides read TGTGCCAGCAGCTTACTGAGAACCTCCTACGAGCAGTACTTC.

This chain links TRBV4-2 with TRBJ1-1; D ambiguous. The CDR3 covers 12 residues. Germline CDR1 is LGHNA and CDR2 is YNFKEQ. V lost 0 bases and J lost 7, with 6 bases in between. CDR3 amino acids: CASSQDSGEAFF. The CDR3 DNA follows: TGTGCCAGCAGCCAAGACAGCGGTGAAGCTTTCTTT.

The chain combines TRBV6-5 with TRBJ2-1; D gene ambiguous. CDR3 length equals 14 residues. V was cut by 6 bases and J by 2 bases, with 11 bases left in between. Germline V lookup: CDR1 MNHEY, CDR2 SVGAGI. CDR3 nucleotides: TGTGCCAGCAGGGCGACAAACCCCTACAATGAGCAGTTCTTC. It yields the protein CASRATNPYNEQFF.

The chain couples TRBV25-1 to TRBJ2-7, with D maybe TRBD2 (6 bases). The CDR3 has 14 residues. Germline CDR1 is MGHDK and CDR2 is SYGVNS. Trimming took off 4 bases at V and 2 bases at J, with 12 bases between the two ends. The CDR3 protein is CASSGASVAYEQYF. CDR3 nucleotides: TGTGCCAGCAGTGGCGCTAGCGTTGCCTACGAGCAGTACTTC.

The chain carries TRBV2 and TRBJ1-5; 8 bases line up with TRBD1. The CDR3 spans 14 residues. Per germline, CDR1 SNHLY and CDR2 FYNNEI. Unmatched junction bases numbered 7, after V lost 8 bases and J lost 4 bases. The CDR3, as DNA: TGTGCCAGCGCGGACAGGGAGAGAAATCAGCCCCAGCATTTT. Protein sequence: CASADRERNQPQHF.

V gene TRBV27 combines with J gene TRBJ1-2, with TRBD1 matching 11 bases. Germline V CDR1 and CDR2: MNHEY, SMNVEV (reference sequence). There are 13 residues in the CDR3. Losses at the gene ends were 2 bases for V and 7 bases for J; bases not matched to a gene: 0. The CDR3 sequence is CASSLGQGAGYTF. In DNA, the CDR3 is TGTGCCAGCAGTTTAGGACAGGGGGCTGGCTACACCTTC.

V usage is TRBV4-1 and J usage is TRBJ1-2, with TRBD1 matching 8 bases. Germline CDR1 MGHRA, CDR2 YSYEKL. Unmatched junction bases numbered 19, after V lost 6 bases and J lost 4 bases. This CDR3 contains 18 residues. The CDR3 DNA sequence: TGCGCCAGCAGTTTTCTGGACAGGGACCTCTATACTAGCTATGGCTACACCTTC. It is translated as CASSFLDRDLYTSYGYTF.

About this clone itself: The junction does not match germline at one end; this may be a read error. This chain joins TRBV28 and TRBJ1-1; perhaps TRBD1 as D (5 bases). CDR3 length: 16 residues. The germline gives CDR1 MDHEN, CDR2 SYDVKM. CDR3: CASSPSTAPMNIEAFF. CDR3 nucleotides: TGTGCCAGCAGTCCATCGACAGCCCCCATGAACATTGAAGCTTTCTTT.

Details on this clone: Other nucleotide sequences in the sample specify the same CDR3. This rearrangement joins TRBV9 to TRBJ1-1; D perhaps matches TRBD1 (6 bases). V was clipped by 2 bases and J by 1 base, with 9 bases between them. The CDR3 covers 14 residues. Germline CDR1 reads SGDLS; CDR2 reads YYNGEE. The CDR3 coding sequence is TGTGCCAGCAGCGTTGGGGGCAGGAACACTGAAGCTTTCTTT. The encoded protein is CASSVGGRNTEAFF.

This rearrangement joins TRBV6-5 to TRBJ2-7; D might be TRBD1 (5 bases). With 6 bases removed from V and 5 bases from J, the gap between germline ends came to 17 bases. Looked up from germline, CDR1 is MNHEY and CDR2 is SVGAGI. The CDR3 is 14 residues long. This chain's CDR3 is CASRFHRFPHEQYF. DNA of the CDR3: TGTGCCAGCAGATTCCACAGGTTCCCCCACGAGCAGTACTTC.

This chain connects TRBV19 to TRBJ2-1; TRBD2 matches at 11 bases. Germline trimming cut 0 bases from V and 6 bases from J; bases unmatched to any gene: 7. Germline CDR1 LNHDA, CDR2 SQIVND (reference sequence). The CDR3 is 17 residues long. The chain's CDR3 is CASSIDETSGKGNEQFF. The CDR3 DNA follows: TGTGCCAGTAGTATAGATGAGACTAGCGGGAAAGGCAATGAGCAGTTCTTC.

V and J are TRBV30 and TRBJ2-1, with D possibly TRBD2 on 5 matching bases. CDR3 length equals 15 residues. Trimming took off 0 bases at V and 8 bases at J, with 17 bases between the two ends. Germline-derived CDR1 and CDR2 are GTSNPN and SVGIG (reference sequence). Written as DNA, the CDR3 is TGTGCCTGGAGTGTACGCCCGGGGAGTTACGATGAGCAGTTCTTC. Encoded protein: CAWSVRPGSYDEQFF.

This clone was observed a few times. The same CDR3 can be traced to other DNA sequences in this sample. The rearrangement links TRBV19 to TRBJ2-7, with 8 bases aligning to TRBD1. The germline V gene encodes CDR1 LNHDA and CDR2 SQIVND (reference sequence). The CDR3 has 14 amino acids. J was trimmed by 1 base and V by 1 base; bases with no gene match: 0. CDR3 DNA sequence: TGTGCCAGTAGTATAGGACAGGGGTCCTACGAGCAGTACTTC. Amino acids: CASSIGQGSYEQYF.

The V call is TRBV5-4, the J call TRBJ2-2; 13 bases are a match to TRBD2. This CDR3 is built from 17 residues. Germline lookup yields CDR1 SGHNT and CDR2 YYREEE (reference sequence). J lost 7 bases, V lost 1 base, and 7 bases had no gene match. Here the CDR3 DNA reads TGTGCCAGCAGCTTGCCGGGACTAGCGGGGCTCGGCGGGGAGCTGTTTTTT. This gives the protein CASSLPGLAGLGGELFF.

In the case of this clone: Mismatch with germline at one junction end may stem from a read error. This chain uses TRBV4-1 with TRBJ2-7; D gene unclear. CDR3 size: 11 residues. Germline V gives CDR1 MGHRA, CDR2 YSYEKL. The CDR3 region is CASSQEGDKSF. CDR3 sequence (DNA): TGCGCCAGCAGCCAAGAGGGCGATAAGTCGTTC.